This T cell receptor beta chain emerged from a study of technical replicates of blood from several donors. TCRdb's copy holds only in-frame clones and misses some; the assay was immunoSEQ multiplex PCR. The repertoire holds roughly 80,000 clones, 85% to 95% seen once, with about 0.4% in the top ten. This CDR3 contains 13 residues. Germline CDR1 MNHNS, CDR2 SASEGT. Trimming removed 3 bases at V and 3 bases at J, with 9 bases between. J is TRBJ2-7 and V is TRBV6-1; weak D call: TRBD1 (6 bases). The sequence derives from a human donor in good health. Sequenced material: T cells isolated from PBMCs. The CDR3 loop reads CASSEDRYYEQYF. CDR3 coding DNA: TGTGCCAGCAGTGAGGACAGATACTACGAGCAGTACTTC.